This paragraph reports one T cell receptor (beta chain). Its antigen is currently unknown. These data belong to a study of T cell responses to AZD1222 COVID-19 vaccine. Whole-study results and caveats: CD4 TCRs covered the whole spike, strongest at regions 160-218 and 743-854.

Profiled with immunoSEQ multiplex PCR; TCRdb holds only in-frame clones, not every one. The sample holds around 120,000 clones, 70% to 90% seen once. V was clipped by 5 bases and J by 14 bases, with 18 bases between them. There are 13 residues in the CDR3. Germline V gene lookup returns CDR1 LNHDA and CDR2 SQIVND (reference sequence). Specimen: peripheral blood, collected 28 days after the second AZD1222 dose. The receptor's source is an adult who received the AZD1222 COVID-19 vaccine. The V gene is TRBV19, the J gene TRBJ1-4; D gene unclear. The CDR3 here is CASSPGRRVGLFF. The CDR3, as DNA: TGTGCCAGTAGTCCAGGAAGAAGGGTAGGGCTGTTTTTT.